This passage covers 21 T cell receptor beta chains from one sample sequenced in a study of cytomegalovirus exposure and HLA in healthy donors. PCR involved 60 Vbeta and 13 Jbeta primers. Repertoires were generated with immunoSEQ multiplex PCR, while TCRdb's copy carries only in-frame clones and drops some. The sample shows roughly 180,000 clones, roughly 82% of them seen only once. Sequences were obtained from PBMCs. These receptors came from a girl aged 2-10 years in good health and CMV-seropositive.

For the CDR3, the DNA is TGTGCCAGCAGTCCAATCGCGGGACAGGGCAATCAGCCCCAGCATTTT. This sequence encodes CASSPIAGQGNQPQHF. V gene TRBV28 combines with J gene TRBJ1-5; the match to TRBD1 covers 8 bases. This CDR3 has 16 amino acids. Trimming took 5 bases from V and 2 from J; bases not matched to a gene: 8. The germline gives CDR1 MDHEN, CDR2 SYDVKM.

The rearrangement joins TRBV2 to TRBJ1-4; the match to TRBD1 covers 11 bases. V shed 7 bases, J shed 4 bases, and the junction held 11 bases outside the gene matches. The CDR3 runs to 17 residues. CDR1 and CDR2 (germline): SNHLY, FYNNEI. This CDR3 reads CASKRTGGENGNEKLFF. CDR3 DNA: TGTGCCAGCAAAAGGACAGGGGGCGAGAATGGTAATGAAAAACTGTTTTTT.

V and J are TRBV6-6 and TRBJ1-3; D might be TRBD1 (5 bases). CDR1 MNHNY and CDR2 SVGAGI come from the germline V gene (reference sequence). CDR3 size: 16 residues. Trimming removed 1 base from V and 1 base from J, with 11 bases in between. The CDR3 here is CASSYLGDLSGNTIYF. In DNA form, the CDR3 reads TGTGCCAGCAGTTACTTAGGGGATTTGTCTGGAAACACCATATATTTT.

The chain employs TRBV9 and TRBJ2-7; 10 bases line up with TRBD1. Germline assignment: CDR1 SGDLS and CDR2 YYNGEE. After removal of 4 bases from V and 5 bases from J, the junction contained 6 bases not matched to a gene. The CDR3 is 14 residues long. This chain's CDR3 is CASSFTGTGDEQYF. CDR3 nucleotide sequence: TGTGCCAGCAGCTTCACCGGGACAGGGGACGAGCAGTACTTC.

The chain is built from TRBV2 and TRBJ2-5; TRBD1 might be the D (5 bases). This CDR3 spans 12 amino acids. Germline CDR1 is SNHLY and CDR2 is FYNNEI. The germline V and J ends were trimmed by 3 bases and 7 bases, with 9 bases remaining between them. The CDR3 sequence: CASSDLRGTQYF. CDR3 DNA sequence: TGTGCCAGCAGTGACTTAAGGGGGACCCAGTACTTC.

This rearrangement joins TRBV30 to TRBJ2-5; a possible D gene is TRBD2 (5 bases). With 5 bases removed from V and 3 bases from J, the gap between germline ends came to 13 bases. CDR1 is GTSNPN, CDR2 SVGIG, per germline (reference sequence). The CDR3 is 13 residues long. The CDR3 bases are TGTGCCTGGTCCTCTGGACTCAAAGAGACCCAGTACTTC. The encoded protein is CAWSSGLKETQYF.

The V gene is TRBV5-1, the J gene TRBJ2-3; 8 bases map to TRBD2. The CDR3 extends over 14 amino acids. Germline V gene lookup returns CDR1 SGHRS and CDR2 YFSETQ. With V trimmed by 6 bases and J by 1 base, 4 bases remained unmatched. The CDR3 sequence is CASKDGGGTDTQYF. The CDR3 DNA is TGCGCCAGCAAGGACGGGGGGGGCACAGATACGCAGTATTTT.

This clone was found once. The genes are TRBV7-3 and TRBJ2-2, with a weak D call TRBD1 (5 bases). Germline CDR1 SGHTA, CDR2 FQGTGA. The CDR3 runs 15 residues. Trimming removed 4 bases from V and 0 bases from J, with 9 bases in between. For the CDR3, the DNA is TGTGCCAGCAGCTCTGGCAGGGCGAACACCGGGGAGCTGTTTTTT. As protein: CASSSGRANTGELFF.

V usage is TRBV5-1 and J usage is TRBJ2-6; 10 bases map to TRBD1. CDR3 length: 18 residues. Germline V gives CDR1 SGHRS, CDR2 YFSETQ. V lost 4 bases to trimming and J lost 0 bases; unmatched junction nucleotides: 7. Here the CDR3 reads CASSPGQGPISGANVLTF. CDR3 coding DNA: TGCGCCAGCAGCCCGGGACAGGGGCCGATCTCTGGGGCCAACGTCCTGACTTTC.

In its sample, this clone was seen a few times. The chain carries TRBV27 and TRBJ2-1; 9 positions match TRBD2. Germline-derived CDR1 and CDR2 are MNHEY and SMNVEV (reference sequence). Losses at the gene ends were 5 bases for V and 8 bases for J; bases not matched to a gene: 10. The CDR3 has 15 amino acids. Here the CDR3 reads CASSQGLASGDEQFF. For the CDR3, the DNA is TGTGCCAGCAGTCAAGGACTAGCGAGCGGGGATGAGCAGTTCTTC.

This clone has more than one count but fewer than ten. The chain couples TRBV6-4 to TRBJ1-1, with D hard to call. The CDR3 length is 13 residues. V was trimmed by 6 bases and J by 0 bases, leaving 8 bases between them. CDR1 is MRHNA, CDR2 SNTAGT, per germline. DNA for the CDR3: TGTGCCAGCAGCACAACGCTGAACACTGAAGCTTTCTTT. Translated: CASSTTLNTEAFF.

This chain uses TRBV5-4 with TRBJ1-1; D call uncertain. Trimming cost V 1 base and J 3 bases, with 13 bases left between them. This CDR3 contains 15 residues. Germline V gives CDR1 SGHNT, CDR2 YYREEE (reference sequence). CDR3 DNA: TGTGCCAGCAGCTTGATTGTCCTAACGTACACTGAAGCTTTCTTT. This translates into CASSLIVLTYTEAFF.

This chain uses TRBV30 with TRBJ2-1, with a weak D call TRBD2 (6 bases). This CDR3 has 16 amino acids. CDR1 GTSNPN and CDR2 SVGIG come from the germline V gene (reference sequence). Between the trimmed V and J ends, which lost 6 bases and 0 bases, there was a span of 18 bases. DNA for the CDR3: TGTGCCTGCGGTAGCGGAATCGGAATCTCCTACAATGAGCAGTTCTTC. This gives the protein CACGSGIGISYNEQFF.

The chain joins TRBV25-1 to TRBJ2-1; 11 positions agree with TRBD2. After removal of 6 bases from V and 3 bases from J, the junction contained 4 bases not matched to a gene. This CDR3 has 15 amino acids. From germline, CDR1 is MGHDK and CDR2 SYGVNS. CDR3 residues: CASSTLAGVYNEQFF. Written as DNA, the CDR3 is TGTGCCAGCAGCACACTAGCGGGAGTCTACAATGAGCAGTTCTTC.

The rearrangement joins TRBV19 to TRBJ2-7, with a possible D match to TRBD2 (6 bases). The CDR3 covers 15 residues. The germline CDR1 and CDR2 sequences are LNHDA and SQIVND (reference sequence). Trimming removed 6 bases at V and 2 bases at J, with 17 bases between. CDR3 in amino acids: CASSRGTGGAYEQYF. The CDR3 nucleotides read TGTGCCAGTAGCCGCGGGACTGGTGGGGCCTACGAGCAGTACTTC.

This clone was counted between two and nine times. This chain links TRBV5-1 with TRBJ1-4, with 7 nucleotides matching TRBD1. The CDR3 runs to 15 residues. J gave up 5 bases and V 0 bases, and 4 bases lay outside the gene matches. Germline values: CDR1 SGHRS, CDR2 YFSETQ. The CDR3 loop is CASSLDRGSNEKLFF. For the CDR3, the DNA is TGCGCCAGCAGCTTGGACAGGGGATCAAATGAAAAACTGTTTTTT.

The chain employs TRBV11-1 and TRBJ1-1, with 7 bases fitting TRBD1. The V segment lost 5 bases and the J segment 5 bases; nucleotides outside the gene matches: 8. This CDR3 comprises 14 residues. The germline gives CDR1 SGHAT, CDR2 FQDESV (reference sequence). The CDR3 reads CASSPQQGRTEAFF. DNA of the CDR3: TGTGCCAGCAGCCCACAACAGGGGAGGACTGAAGCTTTCTTT.

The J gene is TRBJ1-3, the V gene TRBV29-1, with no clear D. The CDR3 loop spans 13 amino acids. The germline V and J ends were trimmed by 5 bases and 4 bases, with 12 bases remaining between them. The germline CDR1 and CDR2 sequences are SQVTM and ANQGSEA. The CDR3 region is CSVLVRAGNTIYF. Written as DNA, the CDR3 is TGCAGCGTTTTAGTTCGAGCAGGAAACACCATATATTTT.

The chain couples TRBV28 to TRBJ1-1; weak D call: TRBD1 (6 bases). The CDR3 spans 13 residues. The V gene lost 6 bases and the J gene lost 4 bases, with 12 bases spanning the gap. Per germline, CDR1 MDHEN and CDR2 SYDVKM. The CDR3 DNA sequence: TGTGCCAGCAGCTCTCACAGGGCCACTGAAGCTTTCTTT. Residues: CASSSHRATEAFF.

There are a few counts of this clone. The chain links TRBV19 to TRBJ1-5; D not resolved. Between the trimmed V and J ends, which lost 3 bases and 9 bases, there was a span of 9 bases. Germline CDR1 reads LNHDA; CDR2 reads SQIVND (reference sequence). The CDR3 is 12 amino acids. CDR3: CASSMGRVPQHF. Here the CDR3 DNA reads TGTGCCAGTAGTATGGGGAGGGTGCCCCAGCATTTT.

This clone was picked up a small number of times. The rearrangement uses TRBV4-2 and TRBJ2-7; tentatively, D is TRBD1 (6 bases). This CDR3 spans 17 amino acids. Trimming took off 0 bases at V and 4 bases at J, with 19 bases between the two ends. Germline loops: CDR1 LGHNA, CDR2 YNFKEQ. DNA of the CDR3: TGTGCCAGCAGCCAAGACGGGTTACACAGGGTCCAATACGAGCAGTACTTC. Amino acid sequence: CASSQDGLHRVQYEQYF.